Listed below are T cell receptor beta chains from one sample, sequenced in a study of post-analysis software for immune sequencing data. TCRdb re-called the PCR reads with MiXCR, one entry per CDR3 protein. The sample has a few hundred thousand distinct CDR3 sequences, about 38% seen once; the top ten hold approximately 4.6%. The sequencing input was blood. The receptor set was obtained from a girl aged 5-17 years with multiple sclerosis. Both conserved end residues are part of each CDR3. The D gene is left open where the match is weak. Not all rows give a size; the values are once, few, many and, for expanded clones, a class.

TRBV28	TRBD1	many	TRBJ1-2	CASSPGTGGYGYTF	TGTGCCAGCAGTCCGGGGACAGGGGGCTATGGCTACACCTTC
TRBV4-1	NA	many	TRBJ2-7	CASSQVIAPAYEQYF	TGCGCCAGCAGCCAAGTGATAGCTCCAGCCTACGAGCAGTACTTC
TRBV12-3/TRBV12-4	NA	NA	TRBJ2-6	CASSLQGGGANVLTF	TGTGCCAGCAGTTTACAGGGTGGGGGGGCCAACGTCCTGACTTTC
TRBV20-1	NA	NA	TRBJ1-1	CSAHVGGSSWDTEAFF	TGCAGTGCTCACGTGGGGGGGTCGAGCTGGGACACTGAAGCTTTCTTT
TRBV29-1	NA	NA	TRBJ1-1	CSGRTINTEAFF	TGCAGCGGACGGACAATAAACACTGAAGCTTTCTTT
TRBV5-6	NA	many	TRBJ2-7	CASSHTSGEQYF	TGTGCCAGCAGCCACACTTCTGGGGAGCAGTACTTC
TRBV5-6	NA	NA	TRBJ2-5	CASSLGVGVTYNEQYF	TGTGCCAGCAGCTTGGGGGTAGGGGTAACCTACAATGAGCAGTACTTC
TRBV20-1	TRBD1	NA	TRBJ1-1	CSAWDRLRLNTEAFF	TGCAGTGCTTGGGACAGACTCCGCTTGAACACTGAAGCTTTCTTT
TRBV11-2	NA	few	TRBJ2-3	CASSLLRDTQYF	TGTGCCAGCAGCTTACTGAGAGATACGCAGTATTTT
TRBV5-1	NA	many	TRBJ2-1	CASSWTVYNEQFF	TGCGCCAGCAGCTGGACAGTCTACAATGAGCAGTTCTTC